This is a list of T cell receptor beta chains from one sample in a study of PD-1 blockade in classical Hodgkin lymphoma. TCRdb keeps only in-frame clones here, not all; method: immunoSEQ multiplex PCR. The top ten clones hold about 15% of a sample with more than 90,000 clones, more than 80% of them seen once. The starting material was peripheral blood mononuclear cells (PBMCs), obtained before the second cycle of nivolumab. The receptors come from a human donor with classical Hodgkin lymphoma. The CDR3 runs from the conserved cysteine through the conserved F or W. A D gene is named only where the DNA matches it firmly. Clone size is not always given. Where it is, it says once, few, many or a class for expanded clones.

CDR3aa: CASSLAGGQSSGANVLTF
CDR3nt: TGCGCCAGCAGCTTGGCCGGGGGACAGAGCTCTGGGGCCAACGTCCTGACTTTC
v_gene: TRBV5-1
j_gene: TRBJ2-6
abundance: -
len: 18
d_gene: -

CDR3aa: CATSTGQNTEAFF
CDR3nt: TGTGCCACCAGCACGGGACAGAACACTGAAGCTTTCTTT
v_gene: TRBV15
j_gene: TRBJ1-1
abundance: -
len: 13
d_gene: -

CDR3aa: CASAPWEGGTSGELFF
CDR3nt: TGCGCCAGCGCTCCCTGGGAGGGAGGTACGTCCGGGGAGCTGTTTTTT
v_gene: TRBV10-1
j_gene: TRBJ2-2
abundance: -
len: 16
d_gene: TRBD2

CDR3aa: CASSQEPSGVWDEQFF
CDR3nt: TGTGCCAGCAGCCAAGAGCCTAGCGGGGTGTGGGATGAGCAGTTCTTC
v_gene: TRBV14
j_gene: TRBJ2-1
abundance: -
len: 16
d_gene: TRBD2

CDR3aa: CASSLSAVGSLRAYEQYF
CDR3nt: TGTGCCAGCAGTTTATCTGCTGTCGGGTCCCTCCGGGCCTACGAGCAGTACTTC
v_gene: TRBV27
j_gene: TRBJ2-7
abundance: -
len: 18
d_gene: -

CDR3aa: CASSPSFTEAFF
CDR3nt: TGTGCCAGTAGCCCGTCATTCACTGAAGCTTTCTTT
v_gene: TRBV19
j_gene: TRBJ1-1
abundance: -
len: 12
d_gene: -

CDR3aa: CASSLDGTENIQYF
CDR3nt: TGCGCCAGCAGCTTGGATGGGACAGAAAACATTCAGTACTTC
v_gene: TRBV5-1
j_gene: TRBJ2-4
abundance: -
len: 14
d_gene: TRBD1

CDR3aa: CASSNPGQVNQPQHF
CDR3nt: TGTGCCAGCAGCAACCCCGGACAGGTCAATCAGCCCCAGCATTTT
v_gene: TRBV7-8
j_gene: TRBJ1-5
abundance: -
len: 15
d_gene: TRBD1

CDR3aa: CASSPSGGMNTEAFF
CDR3nt: TGTGCCAGCAGCCCCTCGGGGGGGATGAACACTGAAGCTTTCTTT
v_gene: TRBV7-3
j_gene: TRBJ1-1
abundance: -
len: 15
d_gene: -

CDR3aa: CASSEGTGFRELFF
CDR3nt: TGTGCCAGCAGTGAGGGGACAGGGTTCCGGGAGCTGTTTTTT
v_gene: TRBV6-4
j_gene: TRBJ2-2
abundance: -
len: 14
d_gene: TRBD1

CDR3aa: CASSYGGTSPEETQYF
CDR3nt: TGCGCCAGCAGCTATGGGGGGACAAGCCCTGAGGAGACCCAGTACTTC
v_gene: TRBV5-1
j_gene: TRBJ2-5
abundance: -
len: 16
d_gene: -

CDR3aa: CASSSQETQYF
CDR3nt: TGCGCCAGCAGCTCGCAAGAGACCCAGTACTTC
v_gene: TRBV5-1
j_gene: TRBJ2-5
abundance: -
len: 11
d_gene: -

CDR3aa: CASRSGTATGIQYF
CDR3nt: TGTGCCAGCAGGTCCGGGACAGCCACCGGCATTCAGTACTTC
v_gene: TRBV28
j_gene: TRBJ2-4
abundance: -
len: 14
d_gene: TRBD1

CDR3aa: CARDRQNTGELFF
CDR3nt: TGCGCCAGAGACAGACAGAACACCGGGGAGCTGTTTTTT
v_gene: TRBV23-1
j_gene: TRBJ2-2
abundance: -
len: 13
d_gene: -

CDR3aa: CASRGSQGANQPQHF
CDR3nt: TGTGCCAGCAGGGGATCACAGGGAGCCAATCAGCCCCAGCATTTT
v_gene: TRBV6-1
j_gene: TRBJ1-5
abundance: -
len: 15
d_gene: -

CDR3aa: CASSLATRTQYF
CDR3nt: TGTGCCAGCAGCTTGGCAACACGGACGCAGTATTTT
v_gene: TRBV5-6
j_gene: TRBJ2-3
abundance: once
len: 12
d_gene: -

CDR3aa: CAWVLSGTEAFF
CDR3nt: TGTGCCTGGGTACTAAGCGGGACTGAAGCTTTCTTT
v_gene: TRBV30
j_gene: TRBJ1-1
abundance: -
len: 12
d_gene: -

CDR3aa: CASSQDGMGEQFF
CDR3nt: TGCGCCAGCAGCCAAGATGGAATGGGGGAGCAGTTCTTC
v_gene: TRBV4-3
j_gene: TRBJ2-1
abundance: -
len: 13
d_gene: -

CDR3aa: CASSDTAYGYTF
CDR3nt: TGTGCCAGCAGTGACACAGCCTATGGCTACACCTTC
v_gene: TRBV6-1
j_gene: TRBJ1-2
abundance: -
len: 12
d_gene: -

CDR3aa: CAISENGAGNTIYF
CDR3nt: TGTGCCATCAGTGAGAATGGGGCTGGAAACACCATATATTTT
v_gene: TRBV10-3
j_gene: TRBJ1-3
abundance: -
len: 14
d_gene: -

CDR3aa: CASSSHRDTEAFF
CDR3nt: TGTGCCAGCAGCTCCCACAGGGACACTGAAGCTTTCTTT
v_gene: TRBV7-3
j_gene: TRBJ1-1
abundance: -
len: 13
d_gene: -

CDR3aa: CASSPSVGLRGFF
CDR3nt: TGTGCCAGCAGCCCTTCAGTGGGGCTCAGGGGTTTCTTT
v_gene: TRBV5-6
j_gene: TRBJ1-1
abundance: -
len: 13
d_gene: -

CDR3aa: CASDDRSGGYTF
CDR3nt: TGTGCCAGCGACGACAGGTCCGGTGGCTACACCTTC
v_gene: TRBV6-5
j_gene: TRBJ1-2
abundance: few
len: 12
d_gene: -

CDR3aa: CASSLAMGGEPQHF
CDR3nt: TGTGCCAGCAGCTTAGCGATGGGCGGGGAGCCCCAGCATTTT
v_gene: TRBV7-9
j_gene: TRBJ1-5
abundance: -
len: 14
d_gene: -

CDR3aa: CASSPQTSGLPGTGELFF
CDR3nt: TGTGCCAGCTCACCGCAGACTAGCGGGTTGCCGGGGACCGGGGAGCTGTTTTTT
v_gene: TRBV18
j_gene: TRBJ2-2
abundance: -
len: 18
d_gene: TRBD2

CDR3aa: CASSEAGANTDTQYF
CDR3nt: TGTGCCAGCAGTGAAGCAGGGGCAAACACAGATACGCAGTATTTT
v_gene: TRBV6-1
j_gene: TRBJ2-3
abundance: -
len: 15
d_gene: -

CDR3aa: CASGSPYAQPHNEQFF
CDR3nt: TGCGCCAGCGGCTCTCCGTATGCCCAACCCCACAATGAGCAGTTCTTC
v_gene: TRBV5-1
j_gene: TRBJ2-1
abundance: once
len: 16
d_gene: -